This T cell receptor (beta chain) is drawn from a study of cytomegalovirus exposure and HLA in healthy donors. Regarding the study as a whole: One later analysis, an examination of the 100 to 150 validation repertoires, found that first-cohort TCR clusters tended to co-occur in them. A classifier reportedly called cytomegalovirus status with high sensitivity and specificity. The study put roughly 160 TCR beta chains on its list as cytomegalovirus-associated.

Repertoires were generated with immunoSEQ multiplex PCR, while TCRdb's copy carries only in-frame clones and drops some. Among 150,000 to 160,000 clones, about 86% were seen once, and the ten largest hold about 1.9%. Points on this clone: Its matching antigen is unknown.

CDR3 length: 11 amino acids. Germline CDR1 and CDR2: SEHNR and FQNEAQ (reference sequence). Trimming took 6 bases from V and 7 from J, leaving 6 bases between them. The TCR originated in a human donor in good health. Sample: PBMCs. The V gene is TRBV7-9, the J gene TRBJ2-2; the D is unclear. CDR3 DNA sequence: TGTGCCAGCAGTCTCAGCGGGGAGCTGTTTTTT. This translates into CASSLSGELFF. Together with reference TRBV7-9 and TRBJ2-2, the CDR3 gives the full variable domain: DTGVSQNPRHKITKRGQNVTFRCDPISEHNRLYWYRQTLGQGPEFLTYFQNEAQLEKSRLLSDRFSAERPKGSFSTLEIQRTEQGDSAMYLCASSLSGELFFGEGSRLTVL.